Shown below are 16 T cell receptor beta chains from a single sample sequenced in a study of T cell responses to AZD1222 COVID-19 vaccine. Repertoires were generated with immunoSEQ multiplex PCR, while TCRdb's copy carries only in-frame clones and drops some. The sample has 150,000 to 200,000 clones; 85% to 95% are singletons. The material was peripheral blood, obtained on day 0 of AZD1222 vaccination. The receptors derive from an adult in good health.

The CDR3 sequence is CASSLAGDSLYNEQFF. CDR3 coding DNA: TGTGCCAGCAGCTTAGCGGGGGACTCACTATACAATGAGCAGTTCTTC. The chain joins TRBV7-6 to TRBJ2-1; tentatively, D is TRBD2 (6 bases). The CDR3 covers 16 residues. The V and J ends lost 0 bases and 4 bases respectively, with 13 bases between them. Germline V gene sequence: CDR1 SGHVS, CDR2 FNYEAQ.

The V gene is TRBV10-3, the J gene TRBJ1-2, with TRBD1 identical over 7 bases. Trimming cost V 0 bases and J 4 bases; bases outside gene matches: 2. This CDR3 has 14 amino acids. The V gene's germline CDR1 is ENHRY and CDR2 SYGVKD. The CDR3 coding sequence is TGTGCCATCAGTGAGTCGACAGGGCTCTATGGCTACACCTTC. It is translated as CAISESTGLYGYTF.

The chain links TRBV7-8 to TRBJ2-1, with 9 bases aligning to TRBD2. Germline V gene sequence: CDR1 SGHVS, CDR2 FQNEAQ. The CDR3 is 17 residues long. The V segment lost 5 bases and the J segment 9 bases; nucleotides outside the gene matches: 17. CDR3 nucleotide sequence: TGTGCCAGCAGCCACCGGGGCGGGAGGGTTAAGTACGGTGAGCAGTTCTTC. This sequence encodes CASSHRGGRVKYGEQFF.

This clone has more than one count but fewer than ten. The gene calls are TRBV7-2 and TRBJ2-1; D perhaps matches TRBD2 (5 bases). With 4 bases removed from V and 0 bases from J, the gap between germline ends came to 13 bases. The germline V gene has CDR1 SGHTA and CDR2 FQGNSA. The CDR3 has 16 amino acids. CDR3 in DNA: TGTGCCAGCAGCTGGCTACGGGGAAGCTCCTACAATGAGCAGTTCTTC. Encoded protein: CASSWLRGSSYNEQFF.

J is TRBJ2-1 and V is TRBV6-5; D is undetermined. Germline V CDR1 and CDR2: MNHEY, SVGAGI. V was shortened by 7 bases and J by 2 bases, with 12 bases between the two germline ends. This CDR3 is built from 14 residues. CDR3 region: CASNPSPTYNEQFF. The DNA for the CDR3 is TGTGCCAGCAATCCTTCGCCCACCTACAATGAGCAGTTCTTC.

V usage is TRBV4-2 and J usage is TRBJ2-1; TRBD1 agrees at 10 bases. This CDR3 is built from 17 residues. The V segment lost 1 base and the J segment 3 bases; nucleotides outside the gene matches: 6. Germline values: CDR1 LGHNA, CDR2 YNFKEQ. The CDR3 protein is CASSQVSGQGNYNEQFF. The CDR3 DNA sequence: TGTGCCAGCAGCCAAGTTTCGGGACAGGGGAACTACAATGAGCAGTTCTTC.

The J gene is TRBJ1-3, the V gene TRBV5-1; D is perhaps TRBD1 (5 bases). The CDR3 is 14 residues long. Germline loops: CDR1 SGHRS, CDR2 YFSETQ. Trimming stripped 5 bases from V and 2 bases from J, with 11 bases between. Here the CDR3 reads CASRGLGAGNTIYF. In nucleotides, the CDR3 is TGCGCCAGCAGAGGGTTAGGGGCTGGAAACACCATATATTTT.

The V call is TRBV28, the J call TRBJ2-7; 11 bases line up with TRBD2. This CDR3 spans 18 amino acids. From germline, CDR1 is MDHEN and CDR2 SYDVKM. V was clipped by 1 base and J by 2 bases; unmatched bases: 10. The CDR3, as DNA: TGTGCCAGCAGTTTATTTGTACTAGCGGGAGCATCGGCCTACGAGCAGTACTTC. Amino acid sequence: CASSLFVLAGASAYEQYF. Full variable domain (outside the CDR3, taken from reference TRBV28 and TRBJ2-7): DVKVTQSSRYLVKRTGEKVFLECVQDMDHENMFWYRQDPGLGLRLIYFSYDVKMKEKGDIPEGYSVSREKKERFSLILESASTNQTSMYLCASSLFVLAGASAYEQYFGPGTRLTVT.

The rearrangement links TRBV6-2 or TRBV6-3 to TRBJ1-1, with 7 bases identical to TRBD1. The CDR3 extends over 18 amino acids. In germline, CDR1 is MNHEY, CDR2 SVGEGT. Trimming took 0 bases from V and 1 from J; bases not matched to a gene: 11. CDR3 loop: CASSYSGTDYSPNTEAFF. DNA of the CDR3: TGTGCCAGCAGTTACTCCGGGACAGACTATTCCCCGAACACTGAAGCTTTCTTT.

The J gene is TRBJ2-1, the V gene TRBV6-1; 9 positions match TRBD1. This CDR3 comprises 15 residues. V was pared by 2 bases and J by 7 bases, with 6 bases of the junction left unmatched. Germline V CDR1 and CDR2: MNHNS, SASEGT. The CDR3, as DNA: TGTGCCAGCAGTGAAATTACAGGGGGCAAAAATGAGCAGTTCTTC. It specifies CASSEITGGKNEQFF.

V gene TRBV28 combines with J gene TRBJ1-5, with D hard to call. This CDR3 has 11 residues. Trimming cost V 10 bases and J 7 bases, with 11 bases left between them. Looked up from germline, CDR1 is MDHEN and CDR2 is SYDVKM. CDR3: CATQRSQPQHF. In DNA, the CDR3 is TGTGCCACCCAGAGGAGCCAGCCCCAGCATTTT.

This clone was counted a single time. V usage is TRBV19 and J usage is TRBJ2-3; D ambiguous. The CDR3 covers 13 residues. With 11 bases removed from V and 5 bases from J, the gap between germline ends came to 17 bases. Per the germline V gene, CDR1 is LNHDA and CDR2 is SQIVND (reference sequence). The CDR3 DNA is TGTGCCTCCGAGGATCCAGCCCGAGATACGCAGTATTTT. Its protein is CASEDPARDTQYF.

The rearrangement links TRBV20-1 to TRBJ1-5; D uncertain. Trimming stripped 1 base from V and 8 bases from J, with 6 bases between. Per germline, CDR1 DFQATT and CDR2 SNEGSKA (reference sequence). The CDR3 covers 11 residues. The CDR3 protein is CSARAGEPQHF. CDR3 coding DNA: TGCAGTGCTAGAGCAGGCGAGCCCCAGCATTTT.

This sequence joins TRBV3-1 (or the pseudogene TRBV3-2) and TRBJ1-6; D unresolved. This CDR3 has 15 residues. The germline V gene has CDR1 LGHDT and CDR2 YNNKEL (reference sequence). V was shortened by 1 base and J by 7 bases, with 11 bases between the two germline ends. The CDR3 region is CASSQVVGSNSPLHF. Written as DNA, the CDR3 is TGTGCCAGCAGCCAAGTGGTAGGGTCCAATTCACCCCTCCACTTT.

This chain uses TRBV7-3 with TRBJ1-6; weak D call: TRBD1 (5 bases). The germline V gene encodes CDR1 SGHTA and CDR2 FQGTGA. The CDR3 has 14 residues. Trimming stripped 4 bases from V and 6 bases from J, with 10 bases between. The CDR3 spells CASSSRDRNSPLHF. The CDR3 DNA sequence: TGTGCCAGCAGCTCCCGGGACCGTAATTCACCCCTCCACTTT.

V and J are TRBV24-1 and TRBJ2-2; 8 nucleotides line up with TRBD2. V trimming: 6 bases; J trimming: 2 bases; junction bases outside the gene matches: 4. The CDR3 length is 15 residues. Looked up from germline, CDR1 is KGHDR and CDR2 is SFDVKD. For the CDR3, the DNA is TGTGCCACCAGTAGGGCGGGAGGAAACACCGGGGAGCTGTTTTTT. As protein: CATSRAGGNTGELFF.